Listed below are T cell receptor beta chains from one sample, sequenced in a study of cytomegalovirus exposure and HLA in healthy donors. Some clones are missing from TCRdb's copy, which holds only in-frame ones; the method was immunoSEQ multiplex PCR. Among about 140,000 clones listed, roughly four fifths were seen once. Sequenced sample: PBMCs. These receptors were obtained from an older woman in good health and CMV-seropositive. Both conserved end residues are part of each CDR3. D genes are given only for firm matches. Expanded clones get a size class; other rows say once, few or many, or leave the size out.

J | size | D | V | length | CDR3 | DNA
TRBJ2-1 | - | TRBD2 | TRBV5-6 | 16 | CASSLASGIGYNEQFF | TGTGCCAGCAGCTTGGCTAGCGGGATAGGTTACAATGAGCAGTTCTTC
TRBJ1-2 | - | - | TRBV29-1 | 11 | CSVITGLGYTF | TGCAGCGTAATCACAGGGCTGGGCTACACCTTC
TRBJ2-7 | - | - | TRBV5-1 | 13 | CASSGAKPYEQYF | TGCGCCAGCAGCGGGGCCAAGCCCTACGAGCAGTACTTC
TRBJ2-5 | - | TRBD2 | TRBV5-1 | 16 | CASSLGLAGGRETQYF | TGCGCCAGCAGCTTGGGACTAGCGGGAGGAAGAGAGACCCAGTACTTC
TRBJ2-5 | - | - | TRBV19 | 16 | CASSMGRGPKEETQYF | TGTGCCAGTAGTATGGGCAGGGGTCCGAAAGAAGAGACCCAGTACTTC
TRBJ1-5 | - | - | TRBV19 | 14 | CASSRDRSEWPQHF | TGTGCCAGTAGTAGAGACAGATCTGAATGGCCCCAGCATTTT
TRBJ1-2 | once | TRBD1 | TRBV4-1 | 18 | CASSRLPLTGQGTYGYTF | TGCGCCAGCAGCCGACTTCCCCTGACAGGACAGGGGACCTATGGCTACACCTTC
TRBJ2-7 | once | TRBD1 | TRBV28 | 16 | CASSRGQRGWSYEQYF | TGTGCCAGCAGTAGGGGACAGCGTGGGTGGTCCTACGAGCAGTACTTC
TRBJ2-7 | - | TRBD1 | TRBV6-4 | 13 | CARDLTGEDEQYF | TGTGCCAGGGACTTGACAGGGGAGGACGAGCAGTACTTC
TRBJ2-1 | - | TRBD1 | TRBV5-6 | 16 | CASSLAADRAYNEQFF | TGTGCCAGCAGCTTGGCGGCGGACAGGGCCTACAATGAGCAGTTCTTC
TRBJ2-7 | - | TRBD2 | TRBV7-8 | 16 | CASSSPERGRSYEQYF | TGTGCCAGCAGCTCCCCTGAGCGCGGGAGGTCCTACGAGCAGTACTTC
TRBJ2-5 | - | TRBD1 | TRBV28 | 13 | CASRDRGQETQYF | TGTGCCAGCAGGGACAGGGGCCAAGAGACCCAGTACTTC
TRBJ1-2 | few | - | TRBV30 | 12 | CAGGRVHYGYTF | TGTGCCGGGGGCAGGGTGCACTATGGCTACACCTTC
TRBJ2-6 | - | TRBD1 | TRBV7-2 | 18 | CASSPPGTGGSGANVLTF | TGTGCCAGCAGCCCCCCCGGGACAGGGGGCTCCGGGGCCAACGTCCTGACTTTC
TRBJ2-1 | - | - | TRBV29-1 | 15 | CSVEDRASTYNEQFF | TGCAGCGTTGAAGATCGAGCTAGCACCTACAATGAGCAGTTCTTC
TRBJ2-3 | - | TRBD1 | TRBV7-2 | 15 | CASSSGQDSTDTQYF | TGTGCCAGCAGCTCGGGACAGGACAGCACAGATACGCAGTATTTT
TRBJ2-1 | - | TRBD2 | TRBV7-2 | 15 | CASSLSGGRINEQFF | TGTGCCAGCAGCTTATCGGGAGGACGAATCAATGAGCAGTTCTTC
TRBJ2-4 | - | - | TRBV10-3 | 13 | CAISGEAKNIQYF | TGTGCCATCAGTGGCGAGGCCAAAAACATTCAGTACTTC
TRBJ2-6 | - | - | TRBV9 | 16 | CASSVTGTDGANVLTF | TGTGCCAGCAGCGTGACGGGGACTGATGGGGCCAACGTCCTGACTTTC
TRBJ2-3 | - | TRBD2 | TRBV19 | 15 | CASSIGLAGTDTQYF | TGTGCCAGTAGTATCGGGCTAGCGGGAACTGATACGCAGTATTTT
TRBJ2-3 | few | - | TRBV12-5 | 12 | CASGLGPDTQYF | TGTGCTAGTGGTTTGGGGCCAGATACGCAGTATTTT
TRBJ1-6 | - | TRBD1 | TRBV6-5 | 14 | CASSRTGVSSPLHF | TGTGCCAGCAGCCGGACAGGGGTTAGTTCACCCCTCCACTTT
TRBJ1-5 | - | - | TRBV28 | 19 | CASSLSPHRDNLPHQPQHF | TGTGCCAGCAGTTTATCCCCCCACCGGGACAACTTACCACACCAGCCCCAGCATTTT
TRBJ1-1 | - | - | TRBV28 | 15 | CASSWEGGMNTEAFF | TGTGCCAGCAGTTGGGAGGGGGGGATGAACACTGAAGCTTTCTTT
TRBJ2-3 | - | TRBD2 | TRBV10-1 | 17 | CASSESRTSGVEDTQYF | TGCGCCAGCAGTGAGTCGCGGACTAGCGGGGTAGAAGATACGCAGTATTTT
TRBJ2-7 | - | TRBD1 | TRBV2 | 15 | CASSEPGQGLYEQYF | TGTGCCAGCAGTGAGCCGGGACAGGGGTTGTACGAGCAGTACTTC
TRBJ2-1 | once | TRBD1 | TRBV6-5 | 13 | CAAGGQSYNEQFF | TGTGCCGCAGGGGGACAGAGCTACAATGAGCAGTTCTTC
TRBJ2-2 | - | TRBD1 | TRBV15 | 14 | CATRRDRDTGELFF | TGTGCCACCAGGAGGGACAGGGACACCGGGGAGCTGTTTTTT
TRBJ1-3 | - | - | TRBV10-3 | 14 | CAISDNLSGNTIYF | TGTGCCATCAGTGACAACCTATCTGGAAACACCATATATTTT
TRBJ1-2 | - | - | TRBV6-5 | 15 | CASSTRQEEWYGYTF | TGTGCCAGCAGTACTCGACAGGAGGAGTGGTATGGCTACACCTTC
TRBJ1-5 | - | - | TRBV5-6 | 16 | CASSSNQRQGNQPQHF | TGTGCCAGCAGCTCTAATCAGCGACAGGGCAATCAGCCCCAGCATTTT
TRBJ1-2 | - | - | TRBV27 | 14 | CASSTVPGLYGYTF | TGTGCCAGCAGTACCGTGCCAGGTCTGTATGGCTACACCTTC
TRBJ2-2 | - | - | TRBV28 | 13 | CASSQQGSGELFF | TGTGCCAGCAGCCAACAGGGATCCGGGGAGCTGTTTTTT
TRBJ2-7 | - | TRBD1 | TRBV7-8 | 16 | CASSRYAGTGNSEQYF | TGTGCCAGCAGCAGATACGCCGGGACAGGGAATTCCGAGCAGTACTTC
TRBJ2-7 | - | TRBD1 | TRBV30 | 19 | CAWALPWGSGTGGTNEQYF | TGTGCCTGGGCGCTACCCTGGGGATCTGGGACAGGGGGTACGAACGAGCAGTACTTC
TRBJ1-5 | - | TRBD1 | TRBV7-2 | 16 | CASSPGGQGKNQPQHF | TGTGCCAGCAGCCCGGGGGGACAGGGGAAAAATCAGCCCCAGCATTTT
TRBJ2-5 | - | TRBD2 | TRBV14 | 15 | CASSQTLAGAETQYF | TGTGCCAGCAGCCAAACACTAGCGGGAGCAGAGACCCAGTACTTC
TRBJ1-1 | - | - | TRBV19 | 15 | CATAIDSIFYTEAFF | TGTGCCACCGCGATTGACAGCATCTTTTACACTGAAGCTTTCTTT